This T cell receptor beta chain was profiled in a study of a mutant IDH1 vaccine in newly diagnosed glioma. Study background: Of the patients given treatment, approximately 60% were male and 37.5% were female, and a mean age of about 44 years was recorded. Broader study findings: Detectable vaccine-induced immune responses arose in about 92% of patients.

To note about this clone: As yet, its antigen is unknown.

V gave up 2 bases and J gave up 6 bases, with 10 bases separating them. The CDR3 loop spans 13 amino acids. Looked up from germline, CDR1 is SGHDN and CDR2 is FVKESK. As for time point: baseline, week 1 (first vaccination visit). Treatment noted: pre-vaccination baseline after standard-of-care therapy. Assay used: immunoSEQ multiplex PCR; TCRdb lists only in-frame clones, some missing. The sample holds fewer than 50,000 clones; around nine tenths are singletons and the top ten take about 18%. This sample comprised PBMCs, obtained from a glioma patient treated with radiotherapy, temozolomide or both. The rearrangement uses TRBV14 and TRBJ1-1; unclear D gene. The receptor comes from a young man with glioma. The CDR3 DNA follows: TGTGCCAGCAGCCAAATCGGAAGCTCTGAAGCTTTCTTT. It codes for CASSQIGSSEAFF.